This TCR beta chain was found in a study of blood T cell repertoires in COVID-19. The wider study: Both acute and convalescent COVID-19 samples were obtained from the United States, Italy and Spain.

There are 16 residues in the CDR3. Unmatched junction bases numbered 7, after V lost 5 bases and J lost 2 bases. Per germline, CDR1 SGHNT and CDR2 YYREEE (reference sequence). As processed by the authors: Cell counts per sample came from amplifying reference gene primers. The protocol was immunoSEQ multiplex PCR, while the TCRdb copy is restricted to in-frame clones and leaves out a portion. V, J and clone size derive from that table, while D and trimming were established from the DNA sequence. The table shows fewer than 200,000 clones, with just under 85% occurring only once. The sequence came from a man in his forties who had recovered from COVID-19. The rearrangement joins TRBV5-4 to TRBJ2-7, with 13 nucleotides matching TRBD2. Sequenced material: peripheral blood. The CDR3 nucleotides read TGTGCCAGCAGAACAGGCGGGACTAGCGGGACCTACGAGCAGTACTTC. This gives the protein CASRTGGTSGTYEQYF.